This T cell receptor beta chain was identified during a study of synovial regulatory T cells in juvenile arthritis. Study information: Treatments: a few naive, several methotrexate, one methotrexate plus infliximab, one unknown. General study results and limits: Blood Treg cells that were inflammation-associated showed lower TCR diversity than other blood Treg cells.

Here immunoSEQ multiplex PCR was the method, and the copy in TCRdb shows in-frame clones only, minus some. This table lists roughly 5,900 clones. Notes on this clone: Its antigen remains unknown.

Patients were aged median approximately 12 years with disease lasting median approximately 7 years. Germline values: CDR1 SGHRS, CDR2 YFSETQ. The CDR3 consists of 16 residues. DNA is not on record. The specimen was Treg cells from blood. The subset was: remaining (HLA-DR-negative) circulating blood Treg cells. The chain has TRBV5-1 and TRBJ2-5. The clonotype comes from a donor aged 2 to 35 with juvenile idiopathic arthritis. The CDR3: CASSLGSLRVQETQYF.